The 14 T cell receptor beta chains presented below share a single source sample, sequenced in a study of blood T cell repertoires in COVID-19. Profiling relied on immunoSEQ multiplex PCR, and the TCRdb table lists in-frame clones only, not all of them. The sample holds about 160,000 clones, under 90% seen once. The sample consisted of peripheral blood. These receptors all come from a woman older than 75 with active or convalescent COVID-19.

This chain's CDR3 is CASSANRQDSPLHF. DNA of the CDR3: TGTGCCAGCAGCGCCAACCGACAGGACTCACCCCTCCACTTT. The chain uses TRBV9 and TRBJ1-6; tentative D call: TRBD1 (6 bases). Trimming left V 3 bases short and J 10 bases short, with 14 bases between. The CDR3 contains 14 residues. Germline-derived CDR1 and CDR2 are SGDLS and YYNGEE.

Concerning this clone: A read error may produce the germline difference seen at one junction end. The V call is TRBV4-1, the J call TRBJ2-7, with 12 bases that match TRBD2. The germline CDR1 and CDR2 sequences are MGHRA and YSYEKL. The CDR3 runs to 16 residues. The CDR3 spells CASSQGASGRAYEQYF. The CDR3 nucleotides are TGCGCCAGCAGCCAAGGTGCTAGCGGGAGGGCCTATGAGCAGTACTTC.

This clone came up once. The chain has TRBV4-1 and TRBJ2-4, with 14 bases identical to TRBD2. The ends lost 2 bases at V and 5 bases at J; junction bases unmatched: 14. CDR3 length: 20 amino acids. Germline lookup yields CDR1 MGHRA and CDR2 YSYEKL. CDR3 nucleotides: TGCGCCAGCAGCCAAAGGGACGCGTTGGGACTAGCGGGAGAGGAAAACATTCAGTACTTC. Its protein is CASSQRDALGLAGEENIQYF.

CDR3 region: CASSLGGAPGPQHF. In DNA, the CDR3 is TGCGCCAGCAGCTTAGGAGGGGCTCCGGGGCCCCAGCATTTT. The V and J genes are TRBV5-1 and TRBJ1-5; a weak D match, TRBD1 (5 bases). V was shortened by 2 bases and J by 9 bases, with 15 bases between the two germline ends. Germline CDR1 SGHRS, CDR2 YFSETQ. The CDR3 is 14 amino acids.

CDR3 nucleotide sequence: TGTGCCAGCAGTTTCGGGAGCTCTGGGGCCAACGTCCTGACTTTC. This codes for CASSFGSSGANVLTF. The chain joins TRBV28 to TRBJ2-6; D might be TRBD2 (6 bases). Germline V gene sequence: CDR1 MDHEN, CDR2 SYDVKM. This CDR3 region has 15 residues. Trimming shortened V by 3 bases and J by 0 bases, and 6 bases separated the two germline ends.

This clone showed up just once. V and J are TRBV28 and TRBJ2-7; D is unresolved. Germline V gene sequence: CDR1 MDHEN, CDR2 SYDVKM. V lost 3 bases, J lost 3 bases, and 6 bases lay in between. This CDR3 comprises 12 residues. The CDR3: CASSLFSYEQYF. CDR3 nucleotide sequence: TGTGCCAGCAGTTTGTTCAGCTACGAGCAGTACTTC.

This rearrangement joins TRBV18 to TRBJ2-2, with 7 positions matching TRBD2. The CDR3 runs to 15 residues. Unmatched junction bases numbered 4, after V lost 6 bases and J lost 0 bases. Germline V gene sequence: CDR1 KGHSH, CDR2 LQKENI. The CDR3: CASSPTSANTGELFF. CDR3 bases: TGTGCCAGCTCGCCAACTAGCGCGAACACCGGGGAGCTGTTTTTT.

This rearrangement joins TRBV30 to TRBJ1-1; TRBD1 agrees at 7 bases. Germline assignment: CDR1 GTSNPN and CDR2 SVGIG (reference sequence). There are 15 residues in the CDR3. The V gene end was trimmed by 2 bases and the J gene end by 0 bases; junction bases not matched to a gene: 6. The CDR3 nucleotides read TGTGCCTGGAGTCAAGCCCAGGGGGTGAACACTGAAGCTTTCTTT. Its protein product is CAWSQAQGVNTEAFF. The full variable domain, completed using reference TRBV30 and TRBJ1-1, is SQTIHQWPATLVQPVGSPLSLECTVEGTSNPNLYWYRQAAGRGLQLLFYSVGIGQISSEVPQNLSASRPQDRQFILSSKKLLLSDSGFYLCAWSQAQGVNTEAFFGQGTRLTVV.

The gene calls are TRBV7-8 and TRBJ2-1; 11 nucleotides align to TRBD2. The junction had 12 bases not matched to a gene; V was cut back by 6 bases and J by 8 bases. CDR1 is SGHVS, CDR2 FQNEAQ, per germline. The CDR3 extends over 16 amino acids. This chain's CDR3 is CASSRRVAGGVDEQFF. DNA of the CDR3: TGTGCCAGCAGTCGAAGGGTAGCGGGAGGGGTTGATGAGCAGTTCTTC. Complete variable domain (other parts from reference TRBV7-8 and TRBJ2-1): GAGVSQSPRYKVAKRGQDVALRCDPISGHVSLFWYQQALGQGPEFLTYFQNEAQLDKSGLPSDRFFAERPEGSVSTLKIQRTQQEDSAVYLCASSRRVAGGVDEQFFGPGTRLTVL.

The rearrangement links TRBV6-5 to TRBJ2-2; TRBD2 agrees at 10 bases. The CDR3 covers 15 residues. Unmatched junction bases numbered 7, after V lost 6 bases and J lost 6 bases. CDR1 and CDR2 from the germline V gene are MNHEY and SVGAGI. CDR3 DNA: TGTGCCAGCAGGACTCTAGCGGGAGTATCCGGGGAGCTGTTTTTT. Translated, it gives CASRTLAGVSGELFF.

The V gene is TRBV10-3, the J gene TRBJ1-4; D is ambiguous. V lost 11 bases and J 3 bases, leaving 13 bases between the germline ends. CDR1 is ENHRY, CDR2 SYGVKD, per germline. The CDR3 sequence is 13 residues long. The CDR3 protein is CAARGRANEKLFF. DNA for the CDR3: TGTGCCGCCCGGGGTAGAGCTAATGAAAAACTGTTTTTT.

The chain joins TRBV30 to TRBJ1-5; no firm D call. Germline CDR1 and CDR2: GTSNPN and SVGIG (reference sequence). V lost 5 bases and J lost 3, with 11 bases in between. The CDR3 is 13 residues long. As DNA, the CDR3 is TGTGCCTGGGGTACGCGGTACAATCAGCCCCAGCATTTT. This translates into CAWGTRYNQPQHF.

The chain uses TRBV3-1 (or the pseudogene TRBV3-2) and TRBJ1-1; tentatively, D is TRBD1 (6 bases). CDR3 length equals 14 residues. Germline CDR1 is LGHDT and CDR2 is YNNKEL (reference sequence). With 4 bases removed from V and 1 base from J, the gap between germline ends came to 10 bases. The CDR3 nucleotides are TGTGCCAGCAGCCGTGGGGGACAGAACACTGAAGCTTTCTTT. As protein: CASSRGGQNTEAFF.

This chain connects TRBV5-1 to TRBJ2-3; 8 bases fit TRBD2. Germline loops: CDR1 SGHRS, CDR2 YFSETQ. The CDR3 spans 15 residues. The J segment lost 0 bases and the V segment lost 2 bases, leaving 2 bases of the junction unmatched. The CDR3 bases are TGCGCCAGCAGCTTTAGCGGGGCTAGCACAGATACGCAGTATTTT. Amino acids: CASSFSGASTDTQYF.